Reported below is one TCR beta chain. This clone's antigen is unknown. Per-base qualities were not stored, and no clone one base away is much larger. This specimen comes from a study of T cell repertoires in ileal Crohn's disease (dated by TCRdb to the late 2010s). Study-level background: The median duration of disease was roughly 7.6 years, and at the time of surgery roughly a third of patients were active smokers. Running in parallel with the study was a multicentre cohort set up to find predictors of early endoscopic recurrence following ileocolonic resection. Postoperative therapy was given to about half of the patients, with thiopurines administered to roughly twelve patients and anti-TNF agents administered to 15 to 20 patients. TCR repertoire analysis was performed in approximately 52 Crohn's disease patients drawn from a prospective multicentre cohort. Endoscopic postoperative recurrence was defined as a Rutgeerts score above i0. A total of approximately 170 mucosal samples from roughly 50 patients were sequenced, collected from several sites on the surgical specimen as well as at postoperative endoscopy. Every patient underwent surgery because of a complication, which was stricturing disease in around 60% of cases and penetrating disease in roughly 39%. The paper as a whole reports these results and caveats: Only a subgroup of patients, of unstated size, had mucosal CD4 and CD8 T cells sorted and sequenced. Higher percentages of high-frequency clones at the time of surgery were linked to endoscopic recurrence, and every patient with clonality above 26.8% (18/57) had recurrence. Patients who were active smokers at surgery had a significantly higher proportion of clonal expansions than non-smokers (around 24% vs 18%, p=0.02). Compared with CD4 T cells, sorted CD8 T cells contained more high-frequency clones, which suggests that the mucosal expansions were mostly CD8.

About 500 nanograms of biopsy DNA per sample were submitted for commercial TCRB immunosequencing. A two-step, amplification bias-controlled multiplex PCR was used by Adaptive Biotechnology to amplify CDR3 regions from genomic DNA. In the first PCR, primers covered every V and J gene segment, and in the second PCR, barcodes and Illumina adapters were added. CDR3 libraries were sequenced on an Illumina instrument. Regarding the original processing steps: The analysis drew on both the pipelines supplied by the vendor and custom analysis of the raw data in R/Bioconductor running R version 3.3.0. Clonality, which ranges from 0 to 1, was calculated as the inverse of the normalised Shannon entropy across all productive clones. High-frequency clones were defined as the share of the repertoire occupied by the top 100 clones, with only clones passing a 95% confidence test being retained. Overlap between samples was measured with the Morisita-Horn index, while repertoire diversity was measured with the Simpson index. In TCRdb, the immuneACCESS table is reduced to in-frame sequences with V and J assigned. These tables do not hold every clone; where another copy was compared, an unresolved V gene accounts for under half, and the others remain unexplained. D and trimming were read from the DNA, whereas the V and J calls and clone size are those reported in that table. For this sample the table gives 9,600 or so clones, of which about 80% were detected only once. The ten largest clones capture about 25% of the sample.

Trimming takes 6 bases off V and 1 base off J; junction bases not matched to a gene: 3. The germline V gene encodes CDR1 MNHEY and CDR2 SMNVEV (reference sequence). The CDR3 starts with the cysteine, ends with the phenylalanine, and has 15 residues. Left in the record is the CDR3 DNA by itself, 45 bases read in frame from the first base. Eligible patients were adults with ileal or ileocolonic Crohn's disease who had an indication for ileocolonic resection. Before DNA extraction, whole ileal mucosal biopsies were kept frozen at -80 degrees C. Genomic DNA was extracted from frozen whole biopsies with a TRizol-based method and quantified on a NanoDrop 2000 spectrophotometer.

The sequenced material came from ileal tissue. The rearranged chain carries TRBV27 and TRBJ2-2; TRBD2 lines up with 9 middle nucleotides. The clonotype originates from an adult with Crohn's disease. The encoded CDR3 is CASRRGGGNTGELFF. Read as DNA, the sequence is TGTGCCAGCAGGCGGGGGGGCGGGAACACCGGGGAGCTGTTTTTT.